The next 30 T cell receptor beta chains were all read from a single sample in a study of T-cell memory formation after mild COVID-19. A single record per CDR3 protein comes from TCRdb applying MiXCR to the 5' RACE reads. The top ten hold 31% of the sample, which has more than 75,000 distinct CDR3 sequences, more than 11% seen once. Material: PBMCs or a T cell subset sorted from them (not recorded which). These receptors all stem from an adult woman who had mild COVID-19 (a few samples of this study predate the infection). Cell type and time point are not known.

In DNA, the CDR3 is TGTGCCAGCAGCTCCCACCGCAGAGGGGTGACAGATACGCAGTATTTT. It specifies CASSSHRRGVTDTQYF. The chain uses TRBV7-6 and TRBJ2-3; D is possibly TRBD1 or TRBD2 (5 bases each). The CDR3 runs 16 residues. Per germline, CDR1 SGHVS and CDR2 FNYEAQ. Trimming pared 4 bases from V and 3 bases from J, leaving 17 bases between.

This clonotype has more than one count but fewer than ten. The chain uses TRBV5-1 and TRBJ2-7; possibly TRBD2 for D (6 bases). The CDR3 loop spans 18 amino acids. V was trimmed by 0 bases and J by 5 bases, leaving 24 bases between them. Looked up from germline, CDR1 is SGHRS and CDR2 is YFSETQ. CDR3 sequence: CASSLAWMGGKDFDEQYF. In DNA form, the CDR3 reads TGCGCCAGCAGCTTGGCTTGGATGGGGGGAAAGGATTTCGACGAGCAGTACTTC.

The rearrangement uses TRBV7-9 and TRBJ1-4; maybe TRBD1 (5 bases). The CDR3 is 14 amino acids. V lost 4 bases and J lost 7, with 13 bases in between. Germline assignment: CDR1 SEHNR and CDR2 FQNEAQ (reference sequence). Written as DNA, the CDR3 is TGTGCCAGCAGCTCCCTGGGGGGTACTGAAAAACTGTTTTTT. Its protein is CASSSLGGTEKLFF.

This clonotype was counted a few times. V gene TRBV29-1 combines with J gene TRBJ2-3; no clear D gene. The V end was cut by 7 bases, the J end by 0 bases, with 8 bases between. The length of the CDR3 is 12 residues. Germline V gene lookup returns CDR1 SQVTM and CDR2 ANQGSEA. The CDR3 sequence: CSARPSTDTQYF. CDR3 nucleotide sequence: TGCAGCGCCCGGCCTAGCACAGATACGCAGTATTTT.

The rearrangement joins TRBV5-6 to TRBJ1-2; D remains unclear. CDR1 is SGHDT, CDR2 YYEEEE, per germline. Deletions cut 0 bases from V and 5 bases from J, with 11 bases between. The CDR3 length is 14 residues. CDR3: CASSLGTATYGYTF. The CDR3 region has the DNA TGTGCCAGCAGCTTGGGGACGGCGACATATGGCTACACCTTC.

V gene TRBV7-2 combines with J gene TRBJ2-5, with a tentative D call TRBD1 (7 bases). The CDR3 extends over 15 amino acids. From germline, CDR1 is SGHTA and CDR2 FQGNSA. Trimming shortened V by 1 base and J by 5 bases, and 14 bases separated the two germline ends. CDR3 nucleotides: TGTGCCAGCAGCTTAGGCGGGACAGTCGGTGAGACCCAGTACTTC. Translation gives CASSLGGTVGETQYF.

The chain joins TRBV12-3 or TRBV12-4 to TRBJ2-7, with 9 bases aligning to TRBD2. Losses at the gene ends were 6 bases for V and 5 bases for J; bases not matched to a gene: 11. There are 15 residues in the CDR3. CDR3 DNA: TGTGCCAGCAGCCCGACTAGCGGAACCTCTCACGAGCAGTACTTC. It yields the protein CASSPTSGTSHEQYF.

The sample holds a few counts of this clonotype. The rearrangement links TRBV5-5 to TRBJ2-7; 9 bases are a match to TRBD1. The V segment lost 4 bases and the J segment 2 bases; nucleotides outside the gene matches: 4. The germline gives CDR1 SGHKS, CDR2 YYEKEE (reference sequence). This CDR3 is built from 14 residues. CDR3 sequence (DNA): TGTGCCAGCAGCCACGGGACAGGGACCTACGAGCAGTACTTC. Translation gives CASSHGTGTYEQYF.

This chain joins TRBV7-9 and TRBJ1-4, with D tentatively TRBD1 (6 bases). Germline CDR1 SEHNR, CDR2 FQNEAQ (reference sequence). CDR3 length: 14 residues. Trimming stripped 4 bases from V and 4 bases from J, with 10 bases between. The CDR3: CASSSDSYNEKLFF. DNA for the CDR3: TGTGCCAGCAGCTCGGACAGCTATAATGAAAAACTGTTTTTT.

This clonotype has at least ten counts. The chain's CDR3 is CSARTRDEQYF. CDR3 DNA: TGCAGTGCTAGGACTAGGGATGAGCAGTACTTC. V gene TRBV20-1 combines with J gene TRBJ2-7; a possible D gene is TRBD2 (6 bases). The ends were cut back, 3 bases at V and 7 bases at J, with 10 bases in the middle. The CDR3 length is 11 residues. Germline V gene lookup returns CDR1 DFQATT and CDR2 SNEGSKA (reference sequence).

This sequence joins TRBV12-3 or TRBV12-4 and TRBJ2-7; D unresolved. The CDR3 loop spans 14 amino acids. V was trimmed by 1 base and J by 1 base, leaving 8 bases between them. The CDR3 reads CASSLEDGSYEQYF. CDR3 DNA: TGTGCCAGCAGTTTAGAAGACGGATCCTACGAGCAGTACTTC.

In this sample, this clonotype turned up a few times. The rearrangement joins TRBV20-1 to TRBJ1-2; D unclear. Germline-derived CDR1 and CDR2 are DFQATT and SNEGSKA (reference sequence). This CDR3 is built from 10 residues. V was clipped by 3 bases and J by 10 bases, with 9 bases between them. The CDR3 loop is CSAREPYYTF. CDR3 DNA sequence: TGCAGTGCTAGGGAGCCGTACTACACCTTC.

The gene calls are TRBV20-1 and TRBJ1-1; D is unclear. This CDR3 contains 14 residues. V was shortened by 0 bases and J by 5 bases, with 13 bases between the two germline ends. The V gene's germline CDR1 is DFQATT and CDR2 SNEGSKA (reference sequence). The CDR3 spells CSAREKGEWTEAFF. CDR3 nucleotides: TGCAGTGCTAGAGAGAAGGGTGAGTGGACTGAAGCTTTCTTT.

This clonotype was seen a handful of times. The V and J genes are TRBV7-3 and TRBJ2-3; 9 bases are shared with TRBD2. The CDR3 spans 14 residues. V was clipped by 1 base and J by 4 bases; unmatched bases: 0. Germline-derived CDR1 and CDR2 are SGHTA and FQGTGA. The CDR3 loop is CASSLSGGADTQYF. The DNA of the CDR3 is TGTGCCAGCAGCTTAAGCGGGGGGGCAGATACGCAGTATTTT.

This clonotype appeared once. The V gene is TRBV19, the J gene TRBJ2-5; D perhaps matches TRBD2 (5 bases). CDR3 length: 14 amino acids. Germline-derived CDR1 and CDR2 are LNHDA and SQIVND (reference sequence). V lost 4 bases and J 2 bases, leaving 11 bases between the germline ends. The CDR3 DNA follows: TGTGCCAGTAGTACGAGACTACTACAAGAGACCCAGTACTTC. Translated: CASSTRLLQETQYF.

J is TRBJ2-7 and V is TRBV29-1, with TRBD1 matching over 9 bases. Germline values: CDR1 SQVTM, CDR2 ANQGSEA. Trimming cost V 7 bases and J 6 bases; bases outside gene matches: 10. The CDR3 totals 13 residues. The DNA of the CDR3 is TGCAGCGCTACCGGGACAGGGAGCCCCGAGCAGTACTTC. It is translated as CSATGTGSPEQYF.

This chain joins TRBV9 and TRBJ1-1, with D possibly TRBD1 on 5 matching bases. There are 14 residues in the CDR3. V dropped 3 bases and J dropped 3 bases, with 12 bases sitting between them. Germline loops: CDR1 SGDLS, CDR2 YYNGEE. CDR3 nucleotides: TGTGCCAGCAGCGCGGGGGATTTCGACACTGAAGCTTTCTTT. As protein: CASSAGDFDTEAFF.

This clonotype turned up a few times. For the CDR3, the DNA is TGCGCCAGCAGCCAGAGCTCTAGCGTCAGCACAGATACGCAGTATTTT. Protein: CASSQSSSVSTDTQYF. The chain carries TRBV4-1 and TRBJ2-3, with D tentatively TRBD2 (6 bases). V lost 3 bases, J lost 0 bases, and 13 bases lay in between. From germline, CDR1 is MGHRA and CDR2 YSYEKL. The CDR3 sequence is 16 residues long.

This clonotype was seen a few times. CDR3 loop: CASSPGRPANTGELFF. The CDR3, as DNA: TGTGCCAGCAGCCCGGGGCGGCCAGCGAACACCGGGGAGCTGTTTTTT. The gene calls are TRBV6-5 and TRBJ2-2; perhaps D is TRBD1 or TRBD2 (5 bases each). The V gene lost 6 bases and the J gene lost 0 bases, with 14 bases spanning the gap. CDR3 length: 16 residues. Germline V lookup: CDR1 MNHEY, CDR2 SVGAGI.

In this sample, this clonotype turned up a few times. This sequence joins TRBV5-5 and TRBJ1-1; D gene ambiguous. Germline CDR1 is SGHKS and CDR2 is YYEKEE (reference sequence). The CDR3 is made up of 13 amino acids. Between the trimmed V and J ends, which lost 6 bases and 1 base, there was a span of 10 bases. CDR3 sequence reads: CASKSVENTEAFF. CDR3 nucleotide sequence: TGTGCCAGCAAATCGGTGGAGAACACTGAAGCTTTCTTT.

V is TRBV6-6 and J is TRBJ2-7, with D perhaps matching TRBD2 (6 bases). This CDR3 has 16 residues. In germline, CDR1 is MNHNY, CDR2 SVGAGI (reference sequence). V lost 6 bases to trimming and J lost 5 bases, with 23 bases between them. The CDR3 sequence: CASRASLATQWDEQYF. The DNA for the CDR3 is TGTGCCAGCAGAGCCTCCCTAGCGACCCAGTGGGACGAGCAGTACTTC.

This clonotype was observed a few times. V gene TRBV6-5 combines with J gene TRBJ1-5; 7 bases are shared with TRBD1. Per the germline V gene, CDR1 is MNHEY and CDR2 is SVGAGI. The CDR3 is 15 amino acids. After removal of 9 bases from V and 1 base from J, the junction contained 9 bases not matched to a gene. CDR3 nucleotide sequence: TGTGCCAGTGGGAGGGGGACAGACAGCAATCAGCCCCAGCATTTT. This codes for CASGRGTDSNQPQHF.

The rearrangement joins TRBV2 to TRBJ2-7, with 8 bases that match TRBD2. Germline V CDR1 and CDR2: SNHLY, FYNNEI. Trimming took 7 bases from V and 4 from J; bases not matched to a gene: 12. The CDR3 totals 15 residues. The CDR3: CASTYIPGLGYEQYF. The CDR3 DNA follows: TGTGCCAGCACCTATATTCCGGGACTAGGATACGAGCAGTACTTC.

The chain couples TRBV4-1 to TRBJ2-5; D might be TRBD2 (6 bases). Looked up from germline, CDR1 is MGHRA and CDR2 is YSYEKL. The CDR3 sequence is 16 residues long. V lost 4 bases to trimming and J lost 0 bases, with 15 bases between them. This CDR3 reads CASSLDYGQYQETQYF. DNA of the CDR3: TGCGCCAGCAGCCTGGACTACGGTCAGTACCAAGAGACCCAGTACTTC.

This clonotype was detected a few times. The rearrangement links TRBV7-9 to TRBJ1-2; tentatively, D is TRBD1 (5 bases). V lost 5 bases, J lost 6 bases, and 13 bases lay in between. In germline, CDR1 is SEHNR, CDR2 FQNEAQ (reference sequence). The CDR3 covers 13 residues. The CDR3 DNA sequence: TGTGCCAGCAGCCCAGGGACCGCTGATGGCTACACCTTC. Its translation is CASSPGTADGYTF.

V gene TRBV12-3 or TRBV12-4 combines with J gene TRBJ2-3; D is undetermined. The V end was cut by 0 bases, the J end by 6 bases, with 10 bases between. This CDR3 contains 14 residues. In DNA form, the CDR3 reads TGTGCCAGCAGTTTAGCGGCAGGAGCTGATACGCAGTATTTT. Translated: CASSLAAGADTQYF.

The rearrangement links TRBV4-1 to TRBJ2-2; TRBD2 matches at 9 bases. This CDR3 spans 15 amino acids. Germline V lookup: CDR1 MGHRA, CDR2 YSYEKL. The J segment lost 5 bases and the V segment lost 4 bases, leaving 5 bases of the junction unmatched. CDR3 sequence (DNA): TGCGCCAGCAGCCGCGGGGGGGGTGAAACCGGGGAGCTGTTTTTT. It encodes CASSRGGGETGELFF.

The genes are TRBV29-1 and TRBJ2-7, with 9 bases matching TRBD2. The CDR3 is 14 amino acids. V shed 0 bases, J shed 0 bases, and the junction held 0 bases outside the gene matches. Germline CDR1 is SQVTM and CDR2 is ANQGSEA. The CDR3 loop is CSVEDSGSSYEQYF. The CDR3 DNA reads TGCAGCGTTGAAGATAGCGGGAGCTCCTACGAGCAGTACTTC.

This clonotype was recorded at least ten times. This sequence joins TRBV7-9 and TRBJ2-3; D possibly corresponds to TRBD1 (6 bases). This CDR3 contains 16 residues. Trimming shortened V by 3 bases and J by 4 bases, and 17 bases separated the two germline ends. Germline values: CDR1 SEHNR, CDR2 FQNEAQ (reference sequence). CDR3 nucleotide sequence: TGTGCCAGCAGCTTCAACCGGGACACCCGTTCAGATACGCAGTATTTT. Protein: CASSFNRDTRSDTQYF.

This rearrangement joins TRBV19 to TRBJ1-1, with a possible D match to TRBD1 (6 bases). The germline V gene encodes CDR1 LNHDA and CDR2 SQIVND (reference sequence). The CDR3 runs 15 residues. V lost 0 bases and J 2 bases, leaving 10 bases between the germline ends. The CDR3 protein is CASSIDRGLNTEAFF. CDR3 DNA: TGTGCCAGTAGTATAGATCGGGGGCTTAACACTGAAGCTTTCTTT. Using reference TRBV19 and TRBJ1-1 for the parts outside the CDR3, the full variable domain is DGGITQSPKYLFRKEGQNVTLSCEQNLNHDAMYWYRQDPGQGLRLIYYSQIVNDFQKGDIAEGYSVSREKKESFPLTVTSAQKNPTAFYLCASSIDRGLNTEAFFGQGTRLTVV.